Described below is a single TCR beta chain sequence and its context. The CDR3 is 14 residues long. V was trimmed by 3 bases and J by 2 bases, leaving 10 bases between them. Germline CDR1 SGHTA, CDR2 FQGNSA. The data belong to a study of radiation and T cells in renal cell carcinoma. Documented treatment: treatment-naive control, cytoreductive nephrectomy. The data were produced by immunoSEQ multiplex PCR, yet TCRdb's version contains in-frame clones alone and is incomplete. This sample carries 20,000 to 25,000 clones, roughly half of them seen once, and the ten largest clones take about 20%. Material: tumor tissue, obtained from a patient whose treatment was nephrectomy without radiotherapy. The rearrangement uses TRBV7-2 and TRBJ1-1; D might be TRBD1 (6 bases). The TCR was taken from a human donor with renal cell carcinoma. CDR3 bases: TGTGCCAGCAGCTTCCGGACAGCAAACACTGAAGCTTTCTTT. This sequence encodes CASSFRTANTEAFF.